One and the same sample provided the 5 T cell receptor beta chains below, sequenced in a study of T cell clonality in common variable immunodeficiency. Repertoires were generated with immunoSEQ multiplex PCR, while TCRdb's copy carries only in-frame clones and drops some. Found here are around 50,000 clones, no singletons; the ten largest cover 5% to 6.5%. The sequenced sample consisted of peripheral blood mononuclear cells. Receptors originate from a person between 18 and 75 years old in good health.

This clone has at least ten counts. The read ends 3 residues shy of where the CDR3 ends; the end is completed using the germline J gene. The gene calls are TRBV5-1 and TRBJ1-2; D is perhaps TRBD1 (5 bases). CDR3 size: 12 residues. Germline values: CDR1 SGHRS, CDR2 YFSETQ. V was shortened by 4 bases and J by 4 bases, with 8 bases between the two germline ends. The CDR3 is CASSPGIYGYTF. CDR3 bases read: TGCGCCAGCAGCCCAGGGATCTATGGC.

This clone was counted many times. The DNA ends 3 residues before the CDR3 does, and the rest of the CDR3 is filled in from the germline J gene. The rearrangement joins TRBV2 to TRBJ1-6; D is unclear. This CDR3 has 13 residues. The V end was cut by 9 bases, the J end by 10 bases, with 16 bases between. The germline CDR1 and CDR2 sequences are SNHLY and FYNNEI. CDR3 sequence: CASLQGQRSPLHF. CDR3 DNA (partial): TGTGCCAGTCTCCAAGGCCAGAGGTCACCC. The full variable domain, in which reference TRBV2 and TRBJ1-6 provide the parts outside the CDR3, is EPEVTQTPSHQVTQMGQEVILRCVPISNHLYFYWYRQILGQKVEFLVSFYNNEISEKSEIFDDQFSVERPDGSNFTLKIRSTKLEDSAMYFCASLQGQRSPLHFGNGTRLTVT.

There are many counts of this clone. At one boundary the junction diverges from the germline segment, which might be a read error. The read halts 3 residues ahead of the CDR3 end, with the missing end drawn from the germline J gene. The chain links TRBV4-2 to TRBJ2-3; 8 nucleotides agree with TRBD2. This CDR3 contains 17 residues. Germline V lookup: CDR1 LGHNA, CDR2 YNFKEQ. The DNA read from the CDR3 is TGCGCCAGCAGCCAAGTCTTTCTCGGGGGGGTCATGAATACG. It specifies CASSQVFLGGVMNT. The full CDR3 reads CASSQVFLGGVMNTQYF.

This clone was seen at least ten times. Read data end 3 residues before the CDR3 end; the end is taken from the germline J gene. The genes are TRBV30 and TRBJ1-4; D is uncertain. Per germline, CDR1 GTSNPN and CDR2 SVGIG (reference sequence). Trimming stripped 2 bases from V and 8 bases from J, with 9 bases between. There are 12 residues in the CDR3. The CDR3 here is CAWSFSSEKLFF. CDR3 DNA, as far as it was read: TGTGCCTGGAGTTTTTCATCAGAAAAA.

This clone was seen at least ten times. Read sequence stops 3 residues before the CDR3 end, and the germline J gene provides the missing end. This sequence joins TRBV28 and TRBJ1-4; the D is unclear. Germline-derived CDR1 and CDR2 are MDHEN and SYDVKM. The CDR3 consists of 12 residues. Deletions cut 1 base from V and 7 bases from J, with 4 bases between. The CDR3 region is CASSLFGEKLFF. CDR3 DNA, as far as it was read: TGTGCCAGCAGTTTATTCGGTGAAAAA.